This T cell receptor (beta chain) appears in the sequencing data of a study of OX40 agonist ivuxolimab in advanced cancers. About the research overall: Three patients got partial responses; one had hepatocellular carcinoma and two had cutaneous melanoma.

V gave up 4 bases and J gave up 10 bases; unmatched junction bases: 4. CDR3 size: 11 residues. Per the germline V gene, CDR1 is SGHNT and CDR2 is YYREEE (reference sequence). As regards this clone: The antigen remains undetermined.

Study results and caveats: There was clonal expansion of CD4+ and CD8+ blood T cells by week 6 at 0.1 to 3.0 mg/kg. Certain nonresponding patients likewise had low normalized T-cell clonal expansion.

Method: immunoSEQ multiplex PCR; TCRdb's copy keeps in-frame clones and lacks some. Seen here are tens of thousands of clones, under 90% observed once, and the top ten hold around 6.6%. Material: CD4+ or CD8+ T cells sorted from blood, obtained in a trial of the OX40 agonist ivuxolimab. The V gene is TRBV5-4, the J gene TRBJ2-5; 7 nucleotides match TRBD1. The source of this sequence is an adult with an advanced solid tumor such as melanoma, head and neck, liver or kidney cancer. The CDR3 sequence is CASSVQGFQYF. The CDR3 DNA reads TGTGCCAGCAGCGTACAGGGGTTCCAGTACTTC.